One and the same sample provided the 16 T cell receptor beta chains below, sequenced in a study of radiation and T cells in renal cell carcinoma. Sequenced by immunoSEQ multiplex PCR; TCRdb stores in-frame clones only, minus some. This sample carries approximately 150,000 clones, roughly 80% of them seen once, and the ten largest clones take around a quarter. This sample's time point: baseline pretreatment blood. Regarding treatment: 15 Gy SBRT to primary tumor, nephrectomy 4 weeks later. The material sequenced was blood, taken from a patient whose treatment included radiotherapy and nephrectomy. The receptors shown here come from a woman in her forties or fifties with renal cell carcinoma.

The CDR3 loop reads CASSAGNGYTF. DNA of the CDR3: TGTGCCAGCAGCGCCGGAAATGGCTACACCTTC. The V and J genes are TRBV9 and TRBJ1-2; D remains unclear. V was shortened by 3 bases and J by 6 bases, with 6 bases between the two germline ends. Germline V CDR1 and CDR2: SGDLS, YYNGEE. The CDR3 contains 11 residues. The variable domain in full, with the rest retrieved from reference TRBV9 and TRBJ1-2, is DSGVTQTPKHLITATGQRVTLRCSPRSGDLSVYWYQQSLDQGLQFLIQYYNGEERAKGNILERFSAQQFPDLHSELNLSSLELGDSALYFCASSAGNGYTFGSGTRLTVV.

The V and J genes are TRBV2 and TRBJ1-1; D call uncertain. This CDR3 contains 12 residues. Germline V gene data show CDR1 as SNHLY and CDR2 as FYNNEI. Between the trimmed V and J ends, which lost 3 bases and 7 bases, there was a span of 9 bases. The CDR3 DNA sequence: TGTGCCAGCAGTGAGGGAGGGCTTGAAGCTTTCTTT. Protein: CASSEGGLEAFF.

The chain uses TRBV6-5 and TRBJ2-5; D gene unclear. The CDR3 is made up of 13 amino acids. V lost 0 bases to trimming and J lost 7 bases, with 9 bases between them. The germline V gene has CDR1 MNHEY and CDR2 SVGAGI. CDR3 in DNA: TGTGCCAGCAGTTACTCGAGCCCGCGGACCCAGTACTTC. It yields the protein CASSYSSPRTQYF.

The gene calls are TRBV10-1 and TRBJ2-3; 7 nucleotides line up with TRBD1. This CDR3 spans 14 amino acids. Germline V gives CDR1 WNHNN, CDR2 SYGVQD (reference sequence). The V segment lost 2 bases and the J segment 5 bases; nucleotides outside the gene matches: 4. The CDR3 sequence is CASSETGVGDTQYF. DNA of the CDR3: TGCGCCAGCAGTGAGACAGGGGTAGGAGATACGCAGTATTTT.

The CDR3 sequence: CASSPAGENIQYF. CDR3 DNA: TGTGCCAGCAGCCCGGCAGGGGAAAACATTCAGTACTTC. This chain joins TRBV5-4 and TRBJ2-4, with a weak D call TRBD1 (6 bases). Germline lookup yields CDR1 SGHNT and CDR2 YYREEE (reference sequence). This CDR3 has 13 residues. The V and J ends lost 4 bases and 5 bases respectively, with 10 bases between them.

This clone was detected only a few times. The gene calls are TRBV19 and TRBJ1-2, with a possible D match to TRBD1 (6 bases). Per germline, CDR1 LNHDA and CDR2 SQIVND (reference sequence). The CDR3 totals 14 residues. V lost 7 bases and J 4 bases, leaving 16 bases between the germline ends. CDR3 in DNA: TGTGCCAGTACCACTAGGACAGCCCTCTATGGCTACACCTTC. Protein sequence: CASTTRTALYGYTF.

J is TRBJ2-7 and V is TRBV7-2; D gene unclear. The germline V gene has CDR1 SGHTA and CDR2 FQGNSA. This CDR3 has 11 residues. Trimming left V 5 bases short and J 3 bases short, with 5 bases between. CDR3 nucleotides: TGTGCCAGCAGCCCCAGCTACGAGCAGTACTTC. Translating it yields CASSPSYEQYF.

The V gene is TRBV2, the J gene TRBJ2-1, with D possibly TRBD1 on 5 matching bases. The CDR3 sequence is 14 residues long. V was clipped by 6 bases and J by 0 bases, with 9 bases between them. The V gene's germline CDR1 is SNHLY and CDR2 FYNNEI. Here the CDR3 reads CASSRQSSYNEQFF. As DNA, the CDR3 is TGTGCCAGCAGCCGACAGAGCTCCTACAATGAGCAGTTCTTC.

The CDR3 bases are TGTGCCAGCAGTAACAGGGGCCGGGCCTATGGCTACACCTTC. It yields the protein CASSNRGRAYGYTF. The gene calls are TRBV6-5 and TRBJ1-2; TRBD1 matches at 7 bases. V shed 5 bases, J shed 4 bases, and the junction held 7 bases outside the gene matches. The CDR3 contains 14 residues. The germline gives CDR1 MNHEY, CDR2 SVGAGI.

The CDR3: CASSVQTGGGNEQFF. CDR3 coding DNA: TGTGCCAGCAGCGTGCAGACAGGGGGTGGCAATGAGCAGTTCTTC. The chain uses TRBV9 and TRBJ2-1, with 9 bases aligning to TRBD1. The V gene end was trimmed by 2 bases and the J gene end by 6 bases; junction bases not matched to a gene: 6. CDR3 length: 15 residues. Germline CDR1 and CDR2: SGDLS and YYNGEE.

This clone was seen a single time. For the CDR3, the DNA is TGCGCCAGCAGCCATTTAACCCCAGGGACAGATTCCTACGAGCAGTACTTC. Translating gives CASSHLTPGTDSYEQYF. The chain uses TRBV4-3 and TRBJ2-7; 7 bases agree with TRBD1. Germline V gives CDR1 LGHNA, CDR2 YSLEER. The CDR3 is made up of 17 amino acids. V lost 3 bases to trimming and J lost 1 base; unmatched junction nucleotides: 12.

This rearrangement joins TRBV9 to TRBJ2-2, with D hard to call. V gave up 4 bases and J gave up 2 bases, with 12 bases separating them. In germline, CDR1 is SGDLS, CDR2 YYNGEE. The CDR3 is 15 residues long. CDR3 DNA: TGTGCCAGCAGCCCCCTGGCGGCTAACACCGGGGAGCTGTTTTTT. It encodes CASSPLAANTGELFF.

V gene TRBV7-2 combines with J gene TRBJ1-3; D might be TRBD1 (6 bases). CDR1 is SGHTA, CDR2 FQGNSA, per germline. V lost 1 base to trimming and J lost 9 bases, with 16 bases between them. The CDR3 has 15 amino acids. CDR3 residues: CASSLVGRGVGTIYF. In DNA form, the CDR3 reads TGTGCCAGCAGCTTAGTAGGCAGGGGTGTTGGCACCATATATTTT.

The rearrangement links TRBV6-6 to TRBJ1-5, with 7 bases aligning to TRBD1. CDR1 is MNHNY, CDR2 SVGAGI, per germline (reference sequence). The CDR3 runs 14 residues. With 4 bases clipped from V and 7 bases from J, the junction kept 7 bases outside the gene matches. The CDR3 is CASSSTGKGQPQHF. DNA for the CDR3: TGTGCCAGCAGTTCGACAGGGAAGGGCCAGCCCCAGCATTTT.

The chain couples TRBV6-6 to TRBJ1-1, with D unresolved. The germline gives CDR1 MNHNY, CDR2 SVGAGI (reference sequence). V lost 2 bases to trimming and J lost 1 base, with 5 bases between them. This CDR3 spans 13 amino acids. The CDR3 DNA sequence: TGTGCCAGCAGTTACGGGAAGAACACTGAAGCTTTCTTT. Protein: CASSYGKNTEAFF.

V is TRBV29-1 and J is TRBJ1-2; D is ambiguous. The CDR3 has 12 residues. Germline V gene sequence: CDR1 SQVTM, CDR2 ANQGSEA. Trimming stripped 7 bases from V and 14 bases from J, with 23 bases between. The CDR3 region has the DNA TGCAGCGCCTCCTCCACGGAAGATCTGGGGACCTTC. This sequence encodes CSASSTEDLGTF.